The 17 T cell receptor beta chains listed next were all sequenced from one sample in a study of a mutant IDH1 vaccine in newly diagnosed glioma. Their recognized antigens are unknown. Clones were sequenced by immunoSEQ multiplex PCR, and TCRdb holds only the in-frame ones, with some missing. The sample records roughly 50,000 clones, around 80% being singletons. The sample's time point: week 47, end of study. Doses of 300 ug of mutant IDH1 20-mer peptide were given with topical imiquimod. Specimen: PBMCs, collected from a glioma patient whose treatment included an IDH1 peptide vaccine. The receptors were sampled from a woman aged 35 to 49 with glioma. Some clones in this sample may be carry-over from other donors' samples.

This sequence joins TRBV2 and TRBJ1-1; TRBD1 agrees at 7 bases. The CDR3 spans 15 residues. Germline lookup yields CDR1 SNHLY and CDR2 FYNNEI. Losses at the gene ends were 6 bases for V and 4 bases for J; bases not matched to a gene: 11. The CDR3 DNA reads as TGTGCCAGCAGAGAGGGGGCCCAGTGGAGCACTGAAGCTTTCTTT. As protein: CASREGAQWSTEAFF.

V usage is TRBV19 and J usage is TRBJ2-7; D is undetermined. Germline CDR1 and CDR2: LNHDA and SQIVND (reference sequence). V was pared by 3 bases and J by 3 bases, with 6 bases between. The CDR3 sequence is 12 residues long. CDR3 sequence (DNA): TGTGCCAGTAGTATTCCCGACTACGAGCAGTACTTC. It yields the protein CASSIPDYEQYF. The full variable domain, with the rest looked up from reference TRBV19 and TRBJ2-7, is DGGITQSPKYLFRKEGQNVTLSCEQNLNHDAMYWYRQDPGQGLRLIYYSQIVNDFQKGDIAEGYSVSREKKESFPLTVTSAQKNPTAFYLCASSIPDYEQYFGPGTRLTVT.

The CDR3 sequence is CASSEQGAYQPQHF. DNA of the CDR3: TGTGCCAGCAGTGAACAGGGGGCGTATCAGCCCCAGCATTTT. The chain links TRBV2 to TRBJ1-5; 8 nucleotides agree with TRBD1. V shed 2 bases and J 5 bases; nucleotides not matched to a gene: 2. Germline loops: CDR1 SNHLY, CDR2 FYNNEI. The CDR3 has 14 residues.

The chain couples TRBV15 to TRBJ2-7; no clear D gene. Looked up from germline, CDR1 is LNHNV and CDR2 is YYDKDF (reference sequence). The ends were cut back, 1 base at V and 3 bases at J, with 4 bases in the middle. The CDR3 spans 12 residues. The CDR3 DNA reads as TGTGCCACCAGCAGAGGCGGCTACGAGCAGTACTTC. Protein: CATSRGGYEQYF.

The rearrangement links TRBV5-1 to TRBJ1-1; D call uncertain. V lost 0 bases to trimming and J lost 10 bases, with 22 bases between them. The CDR3 length is 16 residues. In germline, CDR1 is SGHRS, CDR2 YFSETQ. CDR3 DNA sequence: TGCGCCAGCAGCTTGGGGACCCATTTCGGGCCGCTTGCAGCTTTCTTT. Residues: CASSLGTHFGPLAAFF.

This clone was observed once. The V call is TRBV30, the J call TRBJ1-5; D might be TRBD1 (5 bases). Germline V gene sequence: CDR1 GTSNPN, CDR2 SVGIG (reference sequence). Trimming took off 1 base at V and 2 bases at J, with 18 bases between the two ends. This CDR3 is built from 17 residues. CDR3 sequence reads: CAWSGVGGGTGNQPQHF. The CDR3 DNA reads as TGTGCCTGGAGTGGGGTGGGGGGAGGTACGGGCAATCAGCCCCAGCATTTT.

The V and J genes are TRBV4-1 and TRBJ2-2, with 9 bases lining up with TRBD1. The germline V gene has CDR1 MGHRA and CDR2 YSYEKL. Trimming cost V 3 bases and J 6 bases; bases outside gene matches: 5. The CDR3 loop spans 15 amino acids. CDR3 protein: CASSQSGTGSGELFF. In DNA form, the CDR3 reads TGCGCCAGCAGCCAGTCCGGGACAGGGTCCGGGGAGCTGTTTTTT.

The J gene is TRBJ1-1, the V gene TRBV11-2, with D possibly TRBD1 on 5 matching bases. Trimming pared 5 bases from V and 4 bases from J, leaving 8 bases between. This CDR3 comprises 12 residues. Germline values: CDR1 SGHAT, CDR2 FQNNGV. The CDR3 region has the DNA TGTGCCAGCAGCACAGGAGGCACTGAAGCTTTCTTT. Translation: CASSTGGTEAFF.

The rearrangement joins TRBV6-5 to TRBJ2-2, with 9 bases identical to TRBD1. This CDR3 is 14 amino acids long. J lost 1 base, V lost 10 bases, and 4 bases had no gene match. Looked up from germline, CDR1 is MNHEY and CDR2 is SVGAGI. CDR3 residues: CAIGTGRNTGELFF. Here the CDR3 DNA reads TGTGCCATCGGGACAGGGCGGAACACCGGGGAGCTGTTTTTT.

The chain is built from TRBV30 and TRBJ1-1; no definite D call. V dropped 4 bases and J dropped 0 bases, with 9 bases sitting between them. This CDR3 spans 13 amino acids. Germline CDR1 GTSNPN, CDR2 SVGIG (reference sequence). CDR3 amino acids: CAWKTGMNTEAFF. In nucleotides, the CDR3 is TGTGCCTGGAAAACGGGGATGAACACTGAAGCTTTCTTT. Complete variable domain (other parts from reference TRBV30 and TRBJ1-1): SQTIHQWPATLVQPVGSPLSLECTVEGTSNPNLYWYRQAAGRGLQLLFYSVGIGQISSEVPQNLSASRPQDRQFILSSKKLLLSDSGFYLCAWKTGMNTEAFFGQGTRLTVV.

The J gene is TRBJ1-1, the V gene TRBV5-1; the match to TRBD1 covers 11 bases. The CDR3 totals 15 residues. Germline values: CDR1 SGHRS, CDR2 YFSETQ. V lost 5 bases to trimming and J lost 4 bases; unmatched junction nucleotides: 7. The CDR3 loop is CASRSTGTGGTEAFF. Written as DNA, the CDR3 is TGCGCCAGCAGATCTACCGGGACAGGGGGCACTGAAGCTTTCTTT.

In its sample, this clone was seen once. The V gene is TRBV18, the J gene TRBJ1-3, with D tentatively TRBD1 (5 bases). V was shortened by 2 bases and J by 0 bases, with 11 bases between the two germline ends. The CDR3 spans 16 residues. Per germline, CDR1 KGHSH and CDR2 LQKENI. DNA of the CDR3: TGTGCCAGCTCACCATCGATGGGGGACTCTGGAAACACCATATATTTT. It specifies CASSPSMGDSGNTIYF. Using reference TRBV18 and TRBJ1-3 for the parts outside the CDR3, the full variable domain is NAGVMQNPRHLVRRRGQEARLRCSPMKGHSHVYWYRQLPEEGLKFMVYLQKENIIDESGMPKERFSAEFPKEGPSILRIQQVVRGDSAAYFCASSPSMGDSGNTIYFGEGSWLTVV.

This clone has a handful of counts. The CDR3 is CAWLTDRDTEAFF. CDR3 DNA: TGTGCCTGGCTCACTGACAGGGACACTGAAGCTTTCTTT. The J gene is TRBJ1-1, the V gene TRBV30; 7 bases are a match to TRBD1. The CDR3 has 13 amino acids. CDR1 and CDR2 (germline): GTSNPN, SVGIG (reference sequence). Unmatched junction bases numbered 6, after V lost 5 bases and J lost 3 bases.

The chain couples TRBV7-9 to TRBJ1-5; no clear D gene. This CDR3 contains 15 residues. CDR1 and CDR2 (germline): SEHNR, FQNEAQ (reference sequence). Trimming pared 1 base from V and 5 bases from J, leaving 12 bases between. CDR3: CASSLESGRYQPQHF. Written as DNA, the CDR3 is TGTGCCAGCAGCTTAGAGTCGGGCAGGTATCAGCCCCAGCATTTT.

The sample holds a few counts of this clone. V gene TRBV4-1 combines with J gene TRBJ1-2; tentatively, D is TRBD1 (5 bases). Trimming removed 4 bases at V and 4 bases at J, with 22 bases between. The CDR3 sequence is 17 residues long. Per germline, CDR1 MGHRA and CDR2 YSYEKL. CDR3 sequence: CASSLQGSGGGFYGYTF. CDR3 in DNA: TGCGCCAGCAGCCTCCAAGGGTCCGGGGGTGGCTTCTATGGCTACACCTTC.

The sample holds a few counts of this clone. V is TRBV7-9 and J is TRBJ2-7, with D maybe TRBD2 (8 bases). With 6 bases removed from V and 2 bases from J, the gap between germline ends came to 23 bases. The V gene's germline CDR1 is SEHNR and CDR2 FQNEAQ (reference sequence). The CDR3 covers 17 residues. The CDR3 sequence: CASSSGGARQGPYEQYF. The CDR3 bases are TGTGCCAGCAGTTCCGGGGGGGCCCGACAGGGACCCTACGAGCAGTACTTC.

This clone was picked up one time. This chain connects TRBV10-1 to TRBJ2-1; 10 bases agree with TRBD2. J was trimmed by 10 bases and V by 2 bases; bases with no gene match: 8. Per germline, CDR1 WNHNN and CDR2 SYGVQD (reference sequence). The CDR3 loop spans 15 amino acids. The CDR3 coding sequence is TGCGCCAGCAGTGAGCTAGCGGGGGCGTTTTCGGAGCAGTTCTTC. It yields the protein CASSELAGAFSEQFF.